Below, 24 T cell receptor beta chains from the same sample are listed, as sequenced in a study of shared clonotypes between healthy human individuals. Repertoires were generated with immunoSEQ multiplex PCR, while TCRdb's copy carries only in-frame clones and drops some. Of more than 2 million clones in the sample, 85% to 95% were seen once. Sequenced input: naive CD4+ T cells sorted from blood. Subset in this sample: CD45RA+ positively selected. Receptor source: a man aged 18 to 30 in good health.

The V gene is TRBV29-1, the J gene TRBJ2-7, with D perhaps matching TRBD1 (6 bases). The CDR3 consists of 12 residues. V lost 8 bases and J lost 2, with 13 bases in between. Germline loops: CDR1 SQVTM, CDR2 ANQGSEA. The CDR3 region is CSIRDNAYEQYF. CDR3 coding DNA: TGCAGCATCCGGGACAATGCCTACGAGCAGTACTTC.

The rearrangement links TRBV4-2 to TRBJ2-5; 7 positions agree with TRBD2. In germline, CDR1 is LGHNA, CDR2 YNFKEQ. Trimming cost V 0 bases and J 2 bases; bases outside gene matches: 6. The CDR3 runs to 16 residues. CDR3 residues: CASSQDGGGVQETQYF. CDR3 bases: TGTGCCAGCAGCCAAGATGGCGGGGGAGTTCAAGAGACCCAGTACTTC.

V usage is TRBV11-2 and J usage is TRBJ2-6; no firm D call. Trimming pared 5 bases from V and 4 bases from J, leaving 15 bases between. The CDR3 is 16 amino acids. Germline CDR1 SGHAT, CDR2 FQNNGV. The chain's CDR3 is CASSVTPASGANVLTF. Written as DNA, the CDR3 is TGTGCCAGCAGCGTAACCCCAGCCTCGGGGGCCAACGTCCTGACTTTC.

The rearrangement joins TRBV30 to TRBJ1-5, with D maybe TRBD1 (5 bases). The V gene's germline CDR1 is GTSNPN and CDR2 SVGIG (reference sequence). The CDR3 length is 14 residues. Trimming took 0 bases from V and 5 from J, leaving 11 bases between them. The CDR3 region is CAWSVGRTYQPQHF. The CDR3 DNA reads as TGTGCCTGGAGTGTAGGCAGGACATATCAGCCCCAGCATTTT.

The genes are TRBV7-2 and TRBJ1-5; D is possibly TRBD1 (5 bases). There are 15 residues in the CDR3. Deletions cut 1 base from V and 7 bases from J, with 14 bases between. CDR1 SGHTA and CDR2 FQGNSA come from the germline V gene. For the CDR3, the DNA is TGTGCCAGCAGCTTAGTTTACGGGGGACGGCAGCCCCAGCATTTT. It encodes CASSLVYGGRQPQHF.

This clone appeared a single time. The rearrangement joins TRBV6-4 to TRBJ1-2; the match to TRBD1 covers 12 bases. The CDR3 is 14 residues long. Looked up from germline, CDR1 is MRHNA and CDR2 is SNTAGT. V shed 0 bases, J shed 14 bases, and the junction held 7 bases outside the gene matches. The DNA for the CDR3 is TGTGCCAGCAGTGACTCGATGGGACAGGGGGCGCGTACCTTC. It translates to CASSDSMGQGARTF.

CDR3: CASSLSTVGAYGYTF. The CDR3 DNA reads as TGTGCCAGCAGTTTATCGACTGTGGGAGCCTATGGCTACACCTTC. The chain links TRBV27 to TRBJ1-2; D uncertain. CDR1 MNHEY and CDR2 SMNVEV come from the germline V gene (reference sequence). Trimming left V 0 bases short and J 4 bases short, with 12 bases between. This CDR3 has 15 residues.

The chain carries TRBV28 and TRBJ1-5; unclear D gene. Trimming shortened V by 3 bases and J by 3 bases, and 15 bases separated the two germline ends. This CDR3 comprises 16 residues. The germline CDR1 and CDR2 sequences are MDHEN and SYDVKM. For the CDR3, the DNA is TGTGCCAGCAGTTTCACGCGGAGTTCGCCCAATCAGCCCCAGCATTTT. Translating gives CASSFTRSSPNQPQHF.

CDR3 DNA sequence: TGTGCCAGCAGCCCCGAAAAAATGGGGTGGGGGGACGAGCAGTACTTC. Protein product: CASSPEKMGWGDEQYF. The chain is built from TRBV9 and TRBJ2-7; tentative D call: TRBD2 (6 bases). The CDR3 contains 16 residues. Germline CDR1 and CDR2: SGDLS and YYNGEE. The V and J ends lost 4 bases and 5 bases respectively, with 22 bases between them.

Regarding this clone: The CDR3 ends on some other residue instead of the conserved phenylalanine or tryptophan, so this is likely a read error. The DNA is left out, because the CDR3 cannot be placed on it with certainty; the CDR3 is given as TCRdb lists it. The chain links TRBV5-6 to TRBJ1-4. Germline CDR1 and CDR2: SGHDT and YYEEEE. The CDR3 length is 16 residues, termini included. The CDR3 sequence is CASSLGGSGMGYPATL.

This chain connects TRBV6-6 to TRBJ2-7, with TRBD2 identical over 13 bases. Trimming removed 7 bases from V and 7 bases from J; junction bases left unmatched: 7. The CDR3 length is 14 residues. Germline CDR1 MNHNY, CDR2 SVGAGI (reference sequence). This chain's CDR3 is CASTSPGLAGEQYF. CDR3 sequence (DNA): TGTGCCAGCACCTCCCCGGGACTAGCGGGAGAGCAGTACTTC.

This chain connects TRBV5-1 to TRBJ2-7; a weak D match, TRBD2 (5 bases). Trimming removed 2 bases at V and 6 bases at J, with 9 bases between. CDR3 length: 12 amino acids. Germline lookup yields CDR1 SGHRS and CDR2 YFSETQ. Here the CDR3 DNA reads TGCGCCAGCAGCTTACGGGAAACCGAGCAGTACTTC. This gives the protein CASSLRETEQYF. Using reference TRBV5-1 and TRBJ2-7 for the parts outside the CDR3, the full variable domain is KAGVTQTPRYLIKTRGQQVTLSCSPISGHRSVSWYQQTPGQGLQFLFEYFSETQRNKGNFPGRFSGRQFSNSRSEMNVSTLELGDSALYLCASSLRETEQYFGPGTRLTVT.

The rearrangement joins TRBV11-2 to TRBJ2-3, with D possibly being TRBD1 or TRBD2 (5 bases each). Germline CDR1 and CDR2: SGHAT and FQNNGV. Trimming pared 5 bases from V and 9 bases from J, leaving 12 bases between. The CDR3 is 12 amino acids. The CDR3 loop is CASSATRGTQYF. The CDR3 DNA follows: TGTGCCAGCAGCGCCACTAGGGGCACGCAGTATTTT.

The V call is TRBV19, the J call TRBJ2-7; 7 bases fit TRBD1. Per the germline V gene, CDR1 is LNHDA and CDR2 is SQIVND (reference sequence). This CDR3 is 15 amino acids long. Trimming removed 6 bases from V and 3 bases from J; junction bases left unmatched: 11. The CDR3 sequence is CASSPTRDSLYEQYF. The CDR3 DNA is TGTGCCAGTAGCCCAACAAGGGACAGTCTCTACGAGCAGTACTTC.

V gene TRBV28 combines with J gene TRBJ2-7; D is uncertain. This CDR3 spans 11 amino acids. V was pared by 6 bases and J by 7 bases, with 10 bases between. CDR1 and CDR2 (germline): MDHEN, SYDVKM. Here the CDR3 reads CASSLALEQYF. DNA of the CDR3: TGTGCCAGCAGCCTTGCGTTAGAGCAGTACTTC.

The J gene is TRBJ1-1, the V gene TRBV30; 10 nucleotides agree with TRBD1. This CDR3 is built from 16 residues. J was trimmed by 4 bases and V by 5 bases; bases with no gene match: 13. Germline-derived CDR1 and CDR2 are GTSNPN and SVGIG (reference sequence). The CDR3 bases are TGTGCCTGGGCTGACAGGGGGCTTGTTCGGGTCACTGAAGCTTTCTTT. Residues: CAWADRGLVRVTEAFF.

This clone was counted a single time. This sequence joins TRBV5-1 and TRBJ2-1, with 11 bases aligning to TRBD2. There are 15 residues in the CDR3. Germline assignment: CDR1 SGHRS and CDR2 YFSETQ. J was trimmed by 5 bases and V by 5 bases; bases with no gene match: 6. The CDR3 here is CASRPGLAAHNEQFF. The CDR3 coding sequence is TGCGCCAGCAGACCGGGACTAGCGGCTCACAATGAGCAGTTCTTC.

V gene TRBV28 combines with J gene TRBJ1-6; no reliable D call. CDR1 and CDR2 from the germline V gene are MDHEN and SYDVKM. V shed 3 bases and J shed 4 bases, with 7 bases lying between them. The CDR3 sequence is 14 residues long. The CDR3 protein is CASSFREYNSPLHF. The CDR3 nucleotides are TGTGCCAGCAGTTTCCGGGAATATAATTCACCCCTCCACTTT. The full variable domain, completed using reference TRBV28 and TRBJ1-6, is DVKVTQSSRYLVKRTGEKVFLECVQDMDHENMFWYRQDPGLGLRLIYFSYDVKMKEKGDIPEGYSVSREKKERFSLILESASTNQTSMYLCASSFREYNSPLHFGNGTRLTVT.

The chain recombines TRBV29-1 with TRBJ1-2; D is perhaps TRBD1 (6 bases). The CDR3 loop spans 13 amino acids. From germline, CDR1 is SQVTM and CDR2 ANQGSEA. The CDR3 here is CSLGNREGYGYTF. The DNA for the CDR3 is TGCAGTCTAGGCAACAGGGAAGGCTATGGCTACACCTTC.

The CDR3 sequence: CAWGASRETQYF. In DNA, the CDR3 is TGTGCCTGGGGGGCCAGTCGGGAGACCCAGTACTTC. This chain links TRBV30 with TRBJ2-5; TRBD1 might be the D (5 bases). Trimming took 5 bases from V and 5 from J, leaving 12 bases between them. This CDR3 spans 12 amino acids. The germline V gene has CDR1 GTSNPN and CDR2 SVGIG (reference sequence).

V is TRBV19 and J is TRBJ1-2; possibly TRBD1 for D (5 bases). Germline V CDR1 and CDR2: LNHDA, SQIVND (reference sequence). The CDR3 is 14 residues long. V was shortened by 5 bases and J by 4 bases, with 14 bases between the two germline ends. CDR3 loop: CASSVGDYGYGYTF. Written as DNA, the CDR3 is TGTGCCAGTAGTGTAGGGGACTACGGCTATGGCTACACCTTC.

This sequence joins TRBV2 and TRBJ2-5; D might be TRBD2 (6 bases). V shed 8 bases and J shed 7 bases, with 14 bases lying between them. The length of the CDR3 is 12 residues. CDR1 and CDR2 (germline): SNHLY, FYNNEI. CDR3 amino acids: CASRREPATQYF. The CDR3 nucleotides read TGTGCCAGCCGGAGGGAACCGGCGACCCAGTACTTC. The variable domain in full, completed from reference TRBV2 and TRBJ2-5, reads EPEVTQTPSHQVTQMGQEVILRCVPISNHLYFYWYRQILGQKVEFLVSFYNNEISEKSEIFDDQFSVERPDGSNFTLKIRSTKLEDSAMYFCASRREPATQYFGPGTRLLVL.

This chain links TRBV2 with TRBJ2-3; D is undetermined. Germline CDR1 and CDR2: SNHLY and FYNNEI. This CDR3 comprises 16 residues. The V end was cut by 3 bases, the J end by 3 bases, with 16 bases between. The CDR3 sequence: CASSEATRRLTDTQYF. CDR3 DNA: TGTGCCAGCAGTGAGGCTACCAGGAGACTGACAGATACGCAGTATTTT.

With respect to this clone: The same CDR3 arises from other DNA sequences in this sample as well. This chain links TRBV28 with TRBJ2-7; D gene unclear. Per germline, CDR1 MDHEN and CDR2 SYDVKM. This CDR3 spans 13 amino acids. Trimming cost V 2 bases and J 1 base, with 6 bases left between them. The CDR3 DNA follows: TGTGCCAGCAGTTTAGGCGGATCCTACGAGCAGTACTTC. Residues: CASSLGGSYEQYF.